The T cell receptor beta chain under discussion was sequenced for a study of blood T cell repertoires in COVID-19. Looking at the study overall: Some COVID-19 samples were acute and others convalescent; all came from the United States, Italy and Spain.

The protocol was immunoSEQ multiplex PCR, while the TCRdb copy is restricted to in-frame clones and leaves out a portion. In the table there are 150,000 to 200,000 clones, roughly 86% of which are singletons. This sequence originates from a woman aged 55-69 years who had recovered from COVID-19. Sequencing was carried out using peripheral blood.

Here the CDR3 reads CASSSGLTSGNTIYF. The CDR3 DNA is TGCGCCAGCAGCTCCGGACTGACCTCTGGAAACACCATATATTTT. The rearrangement links TRBV5-1 to TRBJ1-3, with unresolved D. CDR3 length: 15 amino acids. The germline V and J ends were trimmed by 3 bases and 0 bases, with 10 bases remaining between them. Germline values: CDR1 SGHRS, CDR2 YFSETQ.